The 3 T cell receptor beta chains given below trace back to one sample, sequenced in a study of CD8+ T cells in alopecia areata. TCR sequencing used cDNA made by reverse transcription of extracted RNA. Assay: immunoSEQ multiplex PCR; the TCRdb copy retains only in-frame clones and omits some. Of some 95,000 clones in the sample, over 40% were seen once. The source material was CD4+ T cells sorted from blood. Every receptor here comes from a human donor with alopecia areata.

This chain uses TRBV29-1 with TRBJ1-5, with 12 bases lining up with TRBD1. The CDR3 is 14 residues long. After removal of 4 bases from V and 5 bases from J, the junction contained 3 bases not matched to a gene. In germline, CDR1 is SQVTM, CDR2 ANQGSEA. The chain's CDR3 is CSVAGTGGDQPQHF. CDR3 nucleotide sequence: TGCAGCGTTGCCGGGACAGGGGGCGATCAGCCCCAGCATTTT.

This clone has just a few counts. The CDR3 nucleotides read TGTGCCAGCTCACCCGGCGAGGGCACTGAAGCTTTCTTT. As protein: CASSPGEGTEAFF. V and J are TRBV18 and TRBJ1-1; D unclear. There are 13 residues in the CDR3. The V end lost 3 bases, the J end lost 4 bases, and 9 bases lay between the germline ends. CDR1 is KGHSH, CDR2 LQKENI, per germline.

This clone has a handful of counts. This chain connects TRBV11-3 to TRBJ2-4, with unresolved D. This CDR3 has 12 residues. CDR1 SGHNT and CDR2 YENEEA come from the germline V gene. Between the trimmed V and J ends, which lost 3 bases and 5 bases, there was a span of 5 bases. The CDR3 loop reads CASSLAENIQYF. CDR3 nucleotide sequence: TGTGCCAGCAGCTTGGCCGAAAACATTCAGTACTTC.